The T cell receptor beta chain described here comes from a study of patients and donors after allogeneic stem cell transplantation. V was cut by 2 bases and J by 3 bases, with 8 bases left in between. The germline V gene encodes CDR1 SGHAT and CDR2 FQNNGV. The CDR3 totals 14 residues. TCRdb reprocessed the RT-PCR reads via MiXCR and lists one record per CDR3 protein. The sample consists of 25,000 to 30,000 distinct CDR3 sequences, around 7.4% of them appearing once. The sequenced sample was blood, either unsorted or a sorted T cell fraction (not recorded which). The TCR comes from a human donor who was either an allogeneic HSCT recipient or a stem cell or donor lymphocyte infusion donor (not recorded which). It is not recorded whose cells these are; they may come from a transplant donor. This chain uses TRBV11-2 with TRBJ1-5; no definite D call. For the CDR3, the DNA is TGTGCCAGCAGCTTAAGGCCGATCAATCAGCCCCAGCATTTT. Amino acids: CASSLRPINQPQHF.